The 20 T cell receptor beta chains given below trace back to one sample, sequenced in a study of blood T cell repertoires in COVID-19. Profiling relied on immunoSEQ multiplex PCR, and the TCRdb table lists in-frame clones only, not all of them. Among 150,000 to 200,000 clones, around 84% were seen once, and the ten largest hold roughly 5%. Sequenced: peripheral blood. The receptors come from a woman aged 45-59 years with COVID-19, enrolled during active disease.

The gene calls are TRBV6-2 or TRBV6-3 and TRBJ2-7; possible D gene TRBD1, 5 bases. Trimming took 2 bases from V and 4 from J, leaving 6 bases between them. Germline lookup yields CDR1 MNHEY and CDR2 SVGEGT. CDR3 size: 12 residues. In DNA, the CDR3 is TGTGCCAGCAGTTACCAGGGTTACGAGCAGTACTTC. Encoded protein: CASSYQGYEQYF.

The chain combines TRBV5-1 with TRBJ1-3; TRBD1 agrees at 11 bases. The CDR3 consists of 15 residues. Germline CDR1 is SGHRS and CDR2 is YFSETQ. V was pared by 4 bases and J by 2 bases, with 2 bases of the junction left unmatched. Written as DNA, the CDR3 is TGCGCCAGCAGCCCGGGACAGGGGGCTGGAAACACCATATATTTT. This sequence encodes CASSPGQGAGNTIYF.

The V call is TRBV6-4, the J call TRBJ1-4, with 9 positions matching TRBD1. Germline V CDR1 and CDR2: MRHNA, SNTAGT. J gave up 7 bases and V 6 bases, and 6 bases lay outside the gene matches. The CDR3 runs 14 residues. The CDR3 DNA reads as TGTGCCAGCAGGGGACAGGGAGGTGGTGAAAAACTGTTTTTT. This gives the protein CASRGQGGGEKLFF.

The chain carries TRBV30 and TRBJ2-7; weak D call: TRBD1 (6 bases). Germline V CDR1 and CDR2: GTSNPN, SVGIG (reference sequence). The CDR3 is 12 amino acids. Deletions cut 3 bases from V and 2 bases from J, with 8 bases between. This chain's CDR3 is CAWRYRAYEQYF. CDR3 in DNA: TGTGCCTGGAGGTACAGGGCCTACGAGCAGTACTTC.

The chain employs TRBV5-1 and TRBJ2-1; D not resolved. Trimming stripped 1 base from V and 1 base from J, with 9 bases between. Germline V CDR1 and CDR2: SGHRS, YFSETQ. The CDR3 sequence is 15 residues long. CDR3 in DNA: TGCGCCAGCAGCTTGTGGTCAGAATCCTACAATGAGCAGTTCTTC. It is translated as CASSLWSESYNEQFF.

This sequence joins TRBV4-3 and TRBJ1-2, with TRBD1 matching over 9 bases. V shed 0 bases, J shed 4 bases, and the junction held 6 bases outside the gene matches. CDR3 length: 16 residues. Germline V gives CDR1 LGHNA, CDR2 YSLEER. In DNA, the CDR3 is TGCGCCAGCAGCCAAGAATACCGGGACAGGGTCTATGGCTACACCTTC. This encodes CASSQEYRDRVYGYTF.

The CDR3 sequence is CAWSRQGEGYTF. CDR3 bases: TGTGCCTGGAGTCGGCAGGGGGAAGGCTACACCTTC. The V call is TRBV30, the J call TRBJ1-2, with 7 positions matching TRBD1. Germline CDR1 GTSNPN, CDR2 SVGIG (reference sequence). The CDR3 covers 12 residues. V was pared by 2 bases and J by 8 bases, with 5 bases of the junction left unmatched.

The rearrangement links TRBV20-1 to TRBJ2-1, with TRBD2 as a possible D gene (6 bases). Trimming took off 3 bases at V and 1 base at J, with 10 bases between the two ends. The CDR3 contains 14 residues. Germline CDR1 and CDR2: DFQATT and SNEGSKA (reference sequence). CDR3 DNA: TGCAGTGCTAGTCCAGGGAGGTCCTACAATGAGCAGTTCTTC. Translation: CSASPGRSYNEQFF.

V gene TRBV6-5 combines with J gene TRBJ2-1, with 7 bases identical to TRBD1. The V segment lost 8 bases and the J segment 3 bases; nucleotides outside the gene matches: 10. The CDR3 is made up of 15 amino acids. The germline V gene encodes CDR1 MNHEY and CDR2 SVGAGI. CDR3 sequence reads: CASATGQAVYNEQFF. The CDR3 nucleotides are TGTGCCAGCGCCACCGGACAGGCGGTCTACAATGAGCAGTTCTTC.

The chain combines TRBV30 with TRBJ1-1, with D possibly TRBD1 on 6 matching bases. With 5 bases removed from V and 3 bases from J, the gap between germline ends came to 13 bases. The CDR3 has 13 amino acids. From germline, CDR1 is GTSNPN and CDR2 SVGIG (reference sequence). The CDR3 region is CAWAQDSYTEAFF. The CDR3 DNA reads as TGTGCCTGGGCCCAGGACAGTTACACTGAAGCTTTCTTT.

The chain couples TRBV3-1 (or the pseudogene TRBV3-2) to TRBJ2-4, with D possibly matching TRBD2 (7 bases). Looked up from germline, CDR1 is LGHDT and CDR2 is YNNKEL (reference sequence). V was pared by 4 bases and J by 6 bases, with 13 bases between. The CDR3 has 14 residues. The CDR3 loop is CASSPGGQGNIQYF. In DNA form, the CDR3 reads TGTGCCAGCAGCCCGGGGGGCCAGGGAAACATTCAGTACTTC.

The CDR3 here is CASSPGLATETQYF. The CDR3 bases are TGTGCCAGCAGCCCTGGACTAGCGACAGAGACCCAGTACTTC. V and J are TRBV5-4 and TRBJ2-5, with 9 bases lining up with TRBD2. Per the germline V gene, CDR1 is SGHNT and CDR2 is YYREEE (reference sequence). CDR3 size: 14 residues. The ends lost 4 bases at V and 4 bases at J; junction bases unmatched: 5.

This chain joins TRBV4-1 and TRBJ1-2, with TRBD1 as a possible D gene (6 bases). Germline CDR1 reads MGHRA; CDR2 reads YSYEKL. The V and J ends lost 2 bases and 2 bases respectively, with 6 bases between them. CDR3 length: 13 amino acids. The CDR3 DNA follows: TGCGCCAGCAGCCAACAGGGGAACTATGGCTACACCTTC. It specifies CASSQQGNYGYTF.

This chain uses TRBV24-1 with TRBJ2-1; weak D call: TRBD1 (6 bases). Trimming left V 3 bases short and J 5 bases short, with 16 bases between. Germline values: CDR1 KGHDR, CDR2 SFDVKD. The CDR3 runs to 16 residues. The CDR3 DNA reads TGTGCCACCAGTGATACCCTCCGGGACACCAACAATGAGCAGTTCTTC. Encoded protein: CATSDTLRDTNNEQFF.

The chain joins TRBV3-1 (or the pseudogene TRBV3-2) to TRBJ2-3; D perhaps matches TRBD2 (7 bases). The germline gives CDR1 LGHDT, CDR2 YNNKEL (reference sequence). This CDR3 has 16 residues. V was shortened by 1 base and J by 0 bases, with 11 bases between the two germline ends. DNA for the CDR3: TGTGCCAGCAGCCAAGTGGGGGGGGGCAGCACAGATACGCAGTATTTT. Its protein is CASSQVGGGSTDTQYF.

This clone has only a few counts. The gene calls are TRBV2 and TRBJ1-1, with a possible D match to TRBD1 (5 bases). The germline V gene has CDR1 SNHLY and CDR2 FYNNEI. The CDR3 contains 14 residues. The V end lost 8 bases, the J end lost 2 bases, and 15 bases lay between the germline ends. The chain's CDR3 is CASGGVRGNTEAFF. CDR3 DNA: TGTGCCAGCGGAGGGGTAAGGGGAAACACTGAAGCTTTCTTT. Filled out from reference TRBV2 and TRBJ1-1, the complete variable domain reads EPEVTQTPSHQVTQMGQEVILRCVPISNHLYFYWYRQILGQKVEFLVSFYNNEISEKSEIFDDQFSVERPDGSNFTLKIRSTKLEDSAMYFCASGGVRGNTEAFFGQGTRLTVV.

The chain combines TRBV27 with TRBJ1-5; unclear D gene. The V and J ends lost 0 bases and 3 bases respectively, with 9 bases between them. Germline values: CDR1 MNHEY, CDR2 SMNVEV (reference sequence). This CDR3 is 15 amino acids long. The CDR3 nucleotides are TGTGCCAGCAGTTTATCTCGGGGTACCAATCAGCCCCAGCATTTT. This codes for CASSLSRGTNQPQHF.

This chain links TRBV2 with TRBJ2-3; 7 bases map to TRBD1. V was clipped by 6 bases and J by 0 bases; unmatched bases: 9. Germline V gives CDR1 SNHLY, CDR2 FYNNEI. The CDR3 runs 16 residues. The CDR3 bases are TGTGCCAGCAGAGGAAGATGGGACAGAAGCACAGATACGCAGTATTTT. Protein product: CASRGRWDRSTDTQYF.

Worth noting for this clone: In the same sample, other DNA sequences code for this CDR3. J is TRBJ2-2 and V is TRBV29-1; 10 bases align to TRBD2. This CDR3 has 14 residues. The V gene end was trimmed by 5 bases and the J gene end by 3 bases; junction bases not matched to a gene: 3. Germline lookup yields CDR1 SQVTM and CDR2 ANQGSEA. As DNA, the CDR3 is TGCAGCGTTAAAGGACTAGCGGACACCGGGGAGCTGTTTTTT. Translating it yields CSVKGLADTGELFF.

The CDR3 here is CASSRSGTSSYNEQFF. CDR3 DNA: TGTGCCAGCAGCAGATCCGGGACTAGCTCCTACAATGAGCAGTTCTTC. The chain recombines TRBV7-3 with TRBJ2-1; TRBD2 matches 8 bases. Unmatched junction bases numbered 6, after V lost 5 bases and J lost 0 bases. Germline CDR1 and CDR2: SGHTA and FQGTGA. CDR3 length: 16 amino acids.